The source of this TCR beta chain is a study of neoadjuvant nivolumab and ipilimumab in lung cancer. Here immunoSEQ multiplex PCR was the method, and the copy in TCRdb shows in-frame clones only, minus some. The table records approximately 8,400 clones, 79% of them present only once. Trimming shortened V by 1 base and J by 1 base, and 13 bases separated the two germline ends. CDR1 and CDR2 (germline): LNHNV, YYDKDF (reference sequence). CDR3 length equals 16 residues. The chain combines TRBV15 with TRBJ2-5; D may be TRBD1 (6 bases). Specimen: adjacent normal lung tissue, collected after neoadjuvant nivolumab, alone or with ipilimumab, at or shortly before surgery. The TCR was taken from an adult with non-small cell lung cancer. The CDR3 loop reads CATSRGDTRLQETQYF. Here the CDR3 DNA reads TGTGCCACCAGCAGAGGGGACACCCGGCTCCAAGAGACCCAGTACTTC.